Described below is a single T cell receptor (beta chain) sequence and its context. In germline, CDR1 is SGHRS, CDR2 YFSETQ. This CDR3 is 14 amino acids long. Between the trimmed V and J ends, which lost 4 bases and 2 bases, there was a span of 10 bases. This sample is drawn from a study of blood T cell repertoires in COVID-19. Study-level information: Sites in the United States, Italy and Spain provided acute and convalescent COVID-19 samples. PBMCs, B-cell-depleted T cells, or T cells provided the cDNA or gDNA that made up the material.

Per the original data handling: Estimation of nucleated cell counts was performed using reference gene primer amplification. The protocol was immunoSEQ multiplex PCR, while the TCRdb copy is restricted to in-frame clones and leaves out a portion. D and trimming come from the DNA, and the V and J calls and clone size come from that table. The table records around 100,000 clones, 75% to 90% of them present only once. The TCR sequence derives from a woman older than 75 with acute or convalescent COVID-19. The chain has TRBV5-1 and TRBJ1-3; D is perhaps TRBD1 (6 bases). Sequencing was carried out using peripheral blood. The CDR3 region is CASSTTGTGNTIYF. In nucleotides, the CDR3 is TGCGCCAGCAGCACTACAGGGACTGGAAACACCATATATTTT.